The following is a TCR beta chain sequence with its context. Clones were sequenced by immunoSEQ multiplex PCR, and TCRdb holds only the in-frame ones, with some missing. Among under 75,000 clones listed, 60% to 85% were seen once. These data belong to a study of early stage breast cancer tumors. Germline lookup yields CDR1 LGHNA and CDR2 YSLEER. The V and J ends lost 1 base and 5 bases, in that order; junction bases with no gene match: 6. The CDR3 runs to 16 residues. The receptor was isolated from a person under 45 with breast cancer. The chain couples TRBV4-3 to TRBJ2-5; 11 bases are shared with TRBD1. The sequenced sample was blood. CDR3 residues: CASSQVRDRGRETQYF. As DNA, the CDR3 is TGCGCCAGCAGCCAAGTTCGGGACAGGGGGAGGGAGACCCAGTACTTC.